These T cell receptor beta chains were read from a single sample in a study of blood T cell repertoires in COVID-19. The assay was immunoSEQ multiplex PCR, and TCRdb's table has in-frame clones only and misses some. The table includes 100,000 or so clones, approximately 81% detected once. Sequencing was done on a sample of peripheral blood. These receptors all stem from a human donor in a cohort sampled during active COVID-19. The CDR3 runs from the conserved cysteine through the conserved F or W. D genes are given only for firm matches. Expanded clones get a size class; other rows say once, few or many, or leave the size out.

TRBD2,TRBJ2-7,-,TRBV27,TGTGCCAGCAGTGGGACTAGCGGGGTTTATGAGCAGTACTTC,CASSGTSGVYEQYF
-,TRBJ1-2,-,TRBV11-1,TGTGCCAGCAGTGAGGGGGACTATGGCTACACCTTC,CASSEGDYGYTF
-,TRBJ1-3,-,TRBV5-1,TGCGCCAGCAGCTTGGATCAACGCCGGGTCCTTTCAGATTCAAAAGGAAACACCATATATTTT,CASSLDQRRVLSDSKGNTIYF
TRBD2,TRBJ2-3,-,TRBV30,TGTGCCTGGAGTAGACTAGCGGGAGGTGGGGATACGCAGTATTTT,CAWSRLAGGGDTQYF
TRBD1,TRBJ2-3,-,TRBV19,TGTGCCAGTACCCGGACAGGGATGGGTGGAGATACGCAGTATTTT,CASTRTGMGGDTQYF
-,TRBJ1-4,-,TRBV24-1,TGTGCCACCAGTGACCCGGTGTCGGGGGGCGATGAAAAACTGTTTTTT,CATSDPVSGGDEKLFF
TRBD1,TRBJ1-5,few,TRBV6-1,TGTGCCAGCATTGAAGACAGGGGTCTCGGTCAGCCCCAGCATTTT,CASIEDRGLGQPQHF
-,TRBJ2-7,-,TRBV5-1,TGCGCCAGCAGCTTGTCGCGTGTGTTTGACTACGACGAGCAGTACTTC,CASSLSRVFDYDEQYF
-,TRBJ2-2,-,TRBV19,TGTGCCAGTAGCCCATCAACAGGCCCCGGGGAGCTGTTTTTT,CASSPSTGPGELFF
TRBD2,TRBJ2-1,-,TRBV18,TGTGCCAGCTCACCACCTAGCGGGGGCTCCTACAATGAGCAGTTCTTC,CASSPPSGGSYNEQFF
TRBD2,TRBJ2-3,once,TRBV10-3,TGTGCCATCGGGACTAGCTCCCAAGGCACAGATACGCAGTATTTT,CAIGTSSQGTDTQYF
-,TRBJ2-2,-,TRBV7-3,TGTGCCAGCAGCTCAGGAGGGGCGAACACCGGGGAGCTGTTTTTT,CASSSGGANTGELFF
-,TRBJ2-3,-,TRBV5-1,TGCGCCAGCAGCTTGGCCGGTGTTAGCGGCACAGATACGCAGTATTTT,CASSLAGVSGTDTQYF
-,TRBJ2-3,-,TRBV4-3,TGCGCCAGCAGCCAAAGCTCAACTAGTCTACAAGCAGATACGCAGTATTTT,CASSQSSTSLQADTQYF
TRBD1,TRBJ2-7,-,TRBV6-5,TGTGCCAGCAGATATGACAGGGGACCCTTTTTC,CASRYDRGPFF
TRBD1,TRBJ2-3,few,TRBV5-1,TGCGCCAGCAGCTCGGGGACAGGGGGCGAGGCGCAGTATTTT,CASSSGTGGEAQYF
-,TRBJ2-7,-,TRBV9,TGTGCCAGCAGCGTAGTTCCCGAGACCTACGAGCAGTACTTC,CASSVVPETYEQYF
-,TRBJ2-1,once,TRBV3-1/TRBV3-2,TGTGCCAGCAGCCAAAGTGCCAGCAATGAGCAGTTCTTC,CASSQSASNEQFF
TRBD2,TRBJ2-2,-,TRBV24-1,TGTGCCACCAGTGATTTTCGGGGGGTAACCGGGGAGCTGTTTTTT,CATSDFRGVTGELFF
-,TRBJ2-7,-,TRBV6-5,TGTGCCAGCAGTTACTCGGCATCTTTCGTCCGCGGGGAGCAGTACTTC,CASSYSASFVRGEQYF
TRBD1,TRBJ2-7,-,TRBV2,TGTGCCAGCAGTGACCCTGGGCAGGGGGCCTCCTACGAGCAGTACTTC,CASSDPGQGASYEQYF
-,TRBJ2-1,-,TRBV5-6,TGTGCCAGCAGCTTGGGGGTCCGGGATGAGCAGTTCTTC,CASSLGVRDEQFF
TRBD2,TRBJ2-2,once,TRBV5-1,TGCGCCAGCAGCTCAACTAGCGGGGGGGACACCGGGGAGCTGTTTTTT,CASSSTSGGDTGELFF
-,TRBJ1-1,-,TRBV9,TGTGCCAGCAGCGTAGGTCCAGGAGGCACTGAAGCTTTCTTT,CASSVGPGGTEAFF
-,TRBJ1-2,-,TRBV19,TGTGCCAGTAGTATAGATCTGGAGGAGAGCACCCGCTATGGCTACACCTTC,CASSIDLEESTRYGYTF
-,TRBJ1-1,-,TRBV15,TGTGCCACCAGCAGCAAACCAGGGAAACCTGAAGCTTTCTTT,CATSSKPGKPEAFF
-,TRBJ1-1,once,TRBV6-6,TGTGCCAGCAGCCAAATTGCCGAGACGGGGAACACTGAAGCTTTCTTT,CASSQIAETGNTEAFF
-,TRBJ1-1,-,TRBV14,TGTGCCAGCAGCCAAGGACAGGTAGCTTTCTTT,CASSQGQVAFF
-,TRBJ2-4,-,TRBV19,TGTGCCAGTAGTATTGAGGCGGACTTGGTAGGGGGTTTCAAAAACATTCAGTACTTC,CASSIEADLVGGFKNIQYF
TRBD2,TRBJ2-3,-,TRBV7-2,TGTGCCAGCAGCCCAAGCGGGGGGGTAGCGCAGTATTTT,CASSPSGGVAQYF
-,TRBJ1-2,-,TRBV20-1,TGCAGTGCTAGTGAAGGGGGTTATGGCTACACCTTC,CSASEGGYGYTF
-,TRBJ2-3,-,TRBV5-1,TGCGCCAGCAGCTTGTCCCGGCCAAACAGGGCACTTAGCACAGATACGCAGTATTTT,CASSLSRPNRALSTDTQYF
-,TRBJ1-2,once,TRBV7-2,TGTGCCAGCAGCTTAGCGAAAGGGGACTATGGCTACACCTTC,CASSLAKGDYGYTF
TRBD1,TRBJ2-3,-,TRBV6-2/TRBV6-3,TGTGCCAGCAGTTTGGGACAGACCACAGATACGCAGTATTTT,CASSLGQTTDTQYF
-,TRBJ1-2,-,TRBV7-9,TGTGCCAGCAGCGTAGATCAGGGGAAGAAGGACTACACCTTC,CASSVDQGKKDYTF
-,TRBJ1-1,-,TRBV19,TGTGCCGTATCAGGAAATTGGGACACTGAAGCTTTCTTT,CAVSGNWDTEAFF
TRBD2,TRBJ2-7,-,TRBV7-9,TGTGCCAGCAGCCAGACTAGCGGGAGTCTTTACGAGCAGTACTTC,CASSQTSGSLYEQYF
TRBD1,TRBJ2-2,many,TRBV5-1,TGCGCCAGCAGTCGGACAGGGCTTACCGGGGAGCTGTTTTTT,CASSRTGLTGELFF
TRBD1,TRBJ2-7,-,TRBV7-2,TGTGCCAGCAGCGCAGGACAGGGGGCCTACGAGCAGTACTTC,CASSAGQGAYEQYF
TRBD1,TRBJ1-5,-,TRBV28,TGTGCCAGCAGGCTGGGCACGACAGGGTTATCCAATCAGCCCCAGCATTTT,CASRLGTTGLSNQPQHF
-,TRBJ2-6,-,TRBV5-1,TGCGCCAGCAGCTTCAGACAGTGGAGCTCTGGGGCCAACGTCCTGACTTTC,CASSFRQWSSGANVLTF
-,TRBJ2-7,-,TRBV28,TGTGCCAGCAGTTTATCAGGCTACGAGCAGTACTTC,CASSLSGYEQYF
-,TRBJ1-4,once,TRBV11-2,TGTGCCAGCAGCCCCCGGGGGGTGGCGAGCGATGAAAAACTGTTTTTT,CASSPRGVASDEKLFF
-,TRBJ2-1,-,TRBV7-3,TGTGCCAGCAGCCCAGGGTCCTCTTACAATGAGCAGTTCTTC,CASSPGSSYNEQFF
-,TRBJ2-7,-,TRBV5-1,TGCGCCAGCAGCTTGTCAGCAGGGTCCTACGAGCAGTACTTC,CASSLSAGSYEQYF
TRBD2,TRBJ2-1,once,TRBV7-2,TGTGCCAGCACAACTAGCGGGGGTGGTTTCTACAATGAGCAGTTCTTC,CASTTSGGGFYNEQFF
-,TRBJ2-5,-,TRBV7-9,TGTGCCAGCAGCCCACCTAGCAGAGAGACCCAGTACTTC,CASSPPSRETQYF
TRBD1,TRBJ2-7,-,TRBV28,TGTGCCAGCAGTTTGGGGACAGTATCGGCGCAGTACTTC,CASSLGTVSAQYF
-,TRBJ2-3,-,TRBV3-1/TRBV3-2,TGTGCCAGCAGCCCGGGACTGCCGATCAGCACAGATACGCAGTATTTT,CASSPGLPISTDTQYF
-,TRBJ2-7,-,TRBV6-2/TRBV6-3,TGTGCCAGCAGTTATACCTTGAAGAGCGCAAGCTCCTACGAGCAGTACTTC,CASSYTLKSASSYEQYF
-,TRBJ2-7,-,TRBV18,TGTGCCAGCTCACCACCCGGGACACCGACCAGCGAGCAGTACTTC,CASSPPGTPTSEQYF
-,TRBJ2-7,-,TRBV28,TGTGCCAGCAGATCCTCGGGACTTACCATCTCCTACGAGCAGTACTTC,CASRSSGLTISYEQYF
-,TRBJ2-5,-,TRBV12-3/TRBV12-4,TGTGCCAGCACCCCCGGGGAGACCCAGTACTTC,CASTPGETQYF
-,TRBJ2-3,-,TRBV28,TGTGCCAGCAGTATGGCCGCGGCTAATTTCGATACGCAGTATTTT,CASSMAAANFDTQYF
TRBD2,TRBJ2-5,-,TRBV28,TGTGCCAGCAGTCTACGGACTAGCGGGGTGGAGACCCAGTACTTC,CASSLRTSGVETQYF